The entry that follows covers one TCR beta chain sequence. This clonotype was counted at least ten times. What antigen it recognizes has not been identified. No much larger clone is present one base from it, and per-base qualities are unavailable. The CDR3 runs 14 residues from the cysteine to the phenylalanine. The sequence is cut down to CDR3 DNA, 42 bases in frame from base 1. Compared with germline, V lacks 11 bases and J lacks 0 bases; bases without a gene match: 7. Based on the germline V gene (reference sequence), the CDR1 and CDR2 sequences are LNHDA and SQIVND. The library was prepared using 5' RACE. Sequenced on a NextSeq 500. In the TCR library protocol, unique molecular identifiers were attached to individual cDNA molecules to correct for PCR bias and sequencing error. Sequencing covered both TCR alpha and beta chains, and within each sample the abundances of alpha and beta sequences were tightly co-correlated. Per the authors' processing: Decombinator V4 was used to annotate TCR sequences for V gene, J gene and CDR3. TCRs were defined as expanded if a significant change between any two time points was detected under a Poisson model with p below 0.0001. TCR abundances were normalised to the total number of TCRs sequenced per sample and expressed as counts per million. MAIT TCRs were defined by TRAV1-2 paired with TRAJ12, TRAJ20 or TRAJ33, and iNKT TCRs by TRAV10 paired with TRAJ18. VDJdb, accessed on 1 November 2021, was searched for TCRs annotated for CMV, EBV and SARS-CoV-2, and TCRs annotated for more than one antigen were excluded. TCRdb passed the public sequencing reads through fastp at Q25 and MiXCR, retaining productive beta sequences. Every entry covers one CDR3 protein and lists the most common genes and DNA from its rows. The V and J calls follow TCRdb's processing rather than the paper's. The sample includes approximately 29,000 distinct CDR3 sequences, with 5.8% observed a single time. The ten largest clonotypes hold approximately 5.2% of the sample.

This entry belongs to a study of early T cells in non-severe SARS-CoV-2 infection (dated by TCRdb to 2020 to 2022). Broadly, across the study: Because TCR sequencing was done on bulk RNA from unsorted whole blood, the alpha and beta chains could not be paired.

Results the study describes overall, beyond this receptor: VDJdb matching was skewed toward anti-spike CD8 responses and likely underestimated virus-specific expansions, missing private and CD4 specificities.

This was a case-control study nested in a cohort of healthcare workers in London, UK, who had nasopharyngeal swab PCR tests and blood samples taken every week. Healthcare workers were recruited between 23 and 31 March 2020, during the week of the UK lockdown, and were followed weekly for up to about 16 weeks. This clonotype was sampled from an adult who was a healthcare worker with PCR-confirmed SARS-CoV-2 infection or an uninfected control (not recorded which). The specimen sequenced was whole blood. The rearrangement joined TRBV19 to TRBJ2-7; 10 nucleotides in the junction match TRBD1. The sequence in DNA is TGTGCCGTTAGGAGGGACAGGGGCTCCTACGAGCAGTACTTC. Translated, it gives CAVRRDRGSYEQYF.